This T cell receptor beta chain stems from a study of OX40 agonist ivuxolimab in advanced cancers. The table came from immunoSEQ multiplex PCR; TCRdb's copy has only in-frame clones and leaves some out. The sample includes about 20,000 clones, around 85% of them seen just once. The V gene lost 3 bases and the J gene lost 5 bases, with 7 bases spanning the gap. In germline, CDR1 is SGHNT, CDR2 YYREEE (reference sequence). This CDR3 is built from 12 residues. The source of this sequence is an adult with an advanced solid tumor such as melanoma, head and neck, liver or kidney cancer. This rearrangement joins TRBV5-4 to TRBJ2-3; D uncertain. Sequenced material: CD4+ or CD8+ T cells sorted from blood, taken in a trial of the OX40 agonist ivuxolimab. In nucleotides, the CDR3 is TGTGCCAGCAGCTCTCTCCAAGATACGCAGTATTTT. It is translated as CASSSLQDTQYF. The full variable domain, rest sourced from reference TRBV5-4 and TRBJ2-3, is ETGVTQSPTHLIKTRGQQVTLRCSSQSGHNTVSWYQQALGQGPQFIFQYYREEENGRGNFPPRFSGLQFPNYSSELNVNALELDDSALYLCASSSLQDTQYFGPGTRLTVL.